A single sample gave rise to the 5 T cell receptor beta chains below, sequenced in a study of regulatory T cells in long-lasting Graves disease (dated by TCRdb to 2020 to 2022). In light of the paper, this sample's time point label describes: newly diagnosed GD, antithyroid drugs for less than 3 months. For both TCR sequencing and RNA sequencing, RNA was extracted from PBMCs in TRIzol. The library was prepared using multiplex PCR. Sequencing took place on an Illumina HiSeq 4000. To build TCR beta libraries, CDR3 regions were amplified by Arm-PCR using iRepertoire HTBI primers. TCRdb's own reprocessing of the public reads used fastp at Q25 and MiXCR and kept productive beta chains. All rows with the same CDR3 protein become a single entry with the most common DNA and genes. The sample table shows roughly 500,000 distinct CDR3 sequences, and roughly 14% are seen once. Of the sample, roughly a tenth is held by the ten largest clones.

These same records also appear under a second study, on T cells in Graves' hyperthyroidism and ophthalmopathy.

The sample consisted of peripheral blood mononuclear cells (PBMCs), taken at new diagnosis, from a patient treated with antithyroid drugs. The source is a man aged 25 to 40 with Graves disease. Donor details come from another sample of the same person, matched by shared clones.

There are a few counts of this clonotype. V usage is TRBV2 and J usage is TRBJ2-7; perhaps TRBD2 as D (5 bases). Germline V CDR1 and CDR2: SNHLY, FYNNEI. Trimming stripped 6 bases from V and 0 bases from J, with 12 bases between. This CDR3 contains 14 residues. The CDR3 region has the DNA TGTGCCAGCAGGGACGGGGTTAGCTCCTACGAGCAGTACTTC. This gives the protein CASRDGVSSYEQYF.

This clonotype was observed many times. V is TRBV5-1 and J is TRBJ2-5; 11 bases are shared with TRBD2. The CDR3 runs 16 residues. CDR1 SGHRS and CDR2 YFSETQ come from the germline V gene. V was clipped by 1 base and J by 4 bases; unmatched bases: 6. The CDR3 sequence: CASSLTSGGLGETQYF. CDR3 bases: TGCGCCAGCAGCTTGACTAGCGGGGGCCTTGGAGAGACCCAGTACTTC.

The rearrangement links TRBV19 to TRBJ1-2; 7 bases line up with TRBD1. Per the germline V gene, CDR1 is LNHDA and CDR2 is SQIVND (reference sequence). There are 13 residues in the CDR3. The trim removed 10 bases at V and 8 bases at J, leaving 13 bases unmatched. The CDR3 here is CATKGQAERGYTF. CDR3 DNA: TGTGCCACCAAAGGACAGGCAGAGAGGGGCTACACCTTC.

Ten or more counts support this clonotype. This chain joins TRBV2 and TRBJ1-2; 8 nucleotides align to TRBD1. The ends lost 5 bases at V and 6 bases at J; junction bases unmatched: 5. This CDR3 region has 13 residues. Germline loops: CDR1 SNHLY, CDR2 FYNNEI. DNA of the CDR3: TGTGCCAGCAGTTCTGGACAGGGAGATGGCTACACCTTC. It yields the protein CASSSGQGDGYTF.

Many counts were recorded for this clonotype. The CDR3 loop reads CAAGEYEQYF. DNA for the CDR3: TGTGCCGCTGGGGAGTACGAGCAGTACTTC. The J gene is TRBJ2-7, the V gene TRBV2; D may be TRBD2 (5 bases). Germline V gene data show CDR1 as SNHLY and CDR2 as FYNNEI. The CDR3 has 10 amino acids. The V end was cut by 11 bases, the J end by 4 bases, with 9 bases between.